The present TCR beta chain was sequenced within a study of shared clonotypes between healthy human individuals. Study-wide results and limits: The study found lower generation probabilities in non-shared clonotypes than in those shared by all four donors.

V was shortened by 1 base and J by 0 bases, with 14 bases between the two germline ends. CDR1 MGHDK and CDR2 SYGVNS come from the germline V gene. This CDR3 spans 17 amino acids. Comment on this clone: Its antigen remains unidentified.

Positively selected for CCR7, the CD45RO-negative cells used as naive CD8 cells excluded terminally differentiated effector memory CD45RA+ cells. This was a deep-level run. Only in-frame clones appear in the TCRdb table, and some are missing; sequencing was by immunoSEQ multiplex PCR. Of more than 2 million clones listed, about 95% were seen once; the top ten hold around 1.1%. This receptor was taken from a man younger than 35 in good health. Source material: naive CD8+ T cells sorted from blood. The rearrangement joins TRBV25-1 to TRBJ2-3, with TRBD2 as a possible D gene (5 bases). CDR3 coding DNA: TGTGCCAGCAGTGAATTTGGGAGCTATACCAGCACAGATACGCAGTATTTT. Amino acid sequence: CASSEFGSYTSTDTQYF.